One and the same sample provided the 13 T cell receptor beta chains below, sequenced in a study of CD8+ T cells in alopecia areata. Extracted RNA was reverse transcribed, and the resulting cDNA served as sequencing template. This table comes from immunoSEQ multiplex PCR, and its TCRdb copy is limited to in-frame clones, with some not included. Of a few hundred thousand clones in the sample, roughly 40% are singletons; the top ten hold over 2%. Noted treatment: oral pan-JAK inhibitor, 5-10 mg twice daily. This sample comprised CD4+ T cells sorted from blood, obtained at approximately week 36, from a patient treated with tofacitinib. The receptors here all came from a human donor with alopecia areata.

The chain couples TRBV5-6 to TRBJ2-5; TRBD2 matches at 10 bases. CDR3 size: 16 residues. After removal of 2 bases from V and 1 base from J, the junction contained 5 bases not matched to a gene. Germline loops: CDR1 SGHDT, CDR2 YYEEEE. The CDR3 DNA follows: TGTGCCAGCAGCTTTCGGAGCGGGGGGGCCCAAGAGACCCAGTACTTC. Translation gives CASSFRSGGAQETQYF.

In the case of this clone: The sample has other DNA sequences that encode this CDR3 too. J is TRBJ1-2 and V is TRBV6-5; D gene unclear. CDR1 and CDR2 from the germline V gene are MNHEY and SVGAGI. The CDR3 is made up of 15 amino acids. Trimming removed 4 bases at V and 2 bases at J, with 14 bases between. The CDR3 DNA sequence: TGTGCCAGCAGTTCATCGCCGAGAGGGAACTATGGCTACACCTTC. Its protein is CASSSSPRGNYGYTF.

V and J are TRBV11-2 and TRBJ2-2; TRBD2 is a possible D gene (6 bases). CDR3 length: 16 amino acids. V was pared by 6 bases and J by 4 bases, with 18 bases between. Germline V gene data show CDR1 as SGHAT and CDR2 as FQNNGV. The DNA of the CDR3 is TGTGCCAGCAGATCATGGCGCGGGACGGTCACCGGGGAGCTGTTTTTT. Its translation is CASRSWRGTVTGELFF. Complete variable domain (other parts from reference TRBV11-2 and TRBJ2-2): EAGVAQSPRYKIIEKRQSVAFWCNPISGHATLYWYQQILGQGPKLLIQFQNNGVVDDSQLPKDRFSAERLKGVDSTLKIQPAKLEDSAVYLCASRSWRGTVTGELFFGEGSRLTVL.

The chain recombines TRBV6-5 with TRBJ2-3; D might be TRBD2 (5 bases). The CDR3 totals 14 residues. The germline V gene encodes CDR1 MNHEY and CDR2 SVGAGI. V was trimmed by 7 bases and J by 4 bases, leaving 15 bases between them. The CDR3 DNA follows: TGTGCCAGCACCCAAGGGTGGGAGTCAGATACGCAGTATTTT. Translating gives CASTQGWESDTQYF.

The chain recombines TRBV29-1 with TRBJ1-1; a weak D match, TRBD1 (6 bases). Germline lookup yields CDR1 SQVTM and CDR2 ANQGSEA. The CDR3 spans 14 residues. The V and J ends lost 1 base and 0 bases respectively, with 9 bases between them. DNA of the CDR3: TGCAGCGTTGAAGCGGACAGAATGAACACTGAAGCTTTCTTT. This translates into CSVEADRMNTEAFF.

The chain has TRBV7-2 and TRBJ2-3, with 8 bases lining up with TRBD1. J was trimmed by 4 bases and V by 6 bases; bases with no gene match: 6. Germline loops: CDR1 SGHTA, CDR2 FQGNSA. The CDR3 is 14 amino acids. In nucleotides, the CDR3 is TGTGCCAGCAGGTCGGACAGGGCCTCAGATACGCAGTATTTT. It yields the protein CASRSDRASDTQYF.

This rearrangement joins TRBV6-1 to TRBJ1-5; 7 nucleotides line up with TRBD1. The trim removed 6 bases at V and 2 bases at J, leaving 4 bases unmatched. The germline V gene has CDR1 MNHNS and CDR2 SASEGT. This CDR3 is 14 amino acids long. CDR3 protein: CASSRGQGNQPQHF. The CDR3 coding sequence is TGTGCCAGCAGCCGCGGACAGGGCAATCAGCCCCAGCATTTT.

The chain employs TRBV10-3 and TRBJ2-3; 9 nucleotides line up with TRBD1. CDR1 and CDR2 from the germline V gene are ENHRY and SYGVKD. V lost 8 bases to trimming and J lost 6 bases; unmatched junction nucleotides: 3. The CDR3 totals 12 residues. This CDR3 reads CAIRDRADTQYF. The DNA for the CDR3 is TGTGCCATCCGGGACAGGGCGGATACGCAGTATTTT.

This chain links TRBV30 with TRBJ2-1; tentative D call: TRBD1 (7 bases). This CDR3 has 15 residues. Trimming cost V 3 bases and J 10 bases, with 22 bases left between them. The germline V gene has CDR1 GTSNPN and CDR2 SVGIG (reference sequence). In nucleotides, the CDR3 is TGTGCCTGGAGCGCCGACGGGGGACAGCTGACGGAGCAGTTCTTC. Amino acids: CAWSADGGQLTEQFF.

The rearrangement links TRBV6-1 to TRBJ2-6; D gene ambiguous. Per germline, CDR1 MNHNS and CDR2 SASEGT. The CDR3 consists of 15 residues. The V and J ends lost 6 bases and 0 bases respectively, with 9 bases between them. The CDR3 loop reads CASRVDTSGANVLTF. CDR3 sequence (DNA): TGTGCCAGCAGGGTCGACACCTCTGGGGCCAACGTCCTGACTTTC.

The rearrangement joins TRBV5-6 to TRBJ1-2; a possible D gene is TRBD1 (5 bases). Germline CDR1 reads SGHDT; CDR2 reads YYEEEE. V lost 5 bases to trimming and J lost 8 bases, with 16 bases between them. CDR3 length equals 13 residues. The CDR3 coding sequence is TGTGCCAGCAGAGGCGTGGGGGTAGGAGGCTACACCTTC. As protein: CASRGVGVGGYTF.

This clone occurred a few times. This chain joins TRBV19 and TRBJ2-1; TRBD1 might be the D (6 bases). The length of the CDR3 is 12 residues. The V gene lost 5 bases and the J gene lost 8 bases, with 10 bases spanning the gap. From germline, CDR1 is LNHDA and CDR2 SQIVND (reference sequence). For the CDR3, the DNA is TGTGCCAGTAGTGGAAGGGGGTATGAGCAGTTCTTC. As protein: CASSGRGYEQFF.

The chain couples TRBV29-1 to TRBJ1-1; D ambiguous. Trimming removed 4 bases from V and 0 bases from J, with 9 bases in between. CDR1 and CDR2 from the germline V gene are SQVTM and ANQGSEA. CDR3 length equals 13 residues. CDR3 amino acids: CSVASRMNTEAFF. The CDR3 DNA sequence: TGCAGCGTTGCGAGCAGGATGAACACTGAAGCTTTCTTT.